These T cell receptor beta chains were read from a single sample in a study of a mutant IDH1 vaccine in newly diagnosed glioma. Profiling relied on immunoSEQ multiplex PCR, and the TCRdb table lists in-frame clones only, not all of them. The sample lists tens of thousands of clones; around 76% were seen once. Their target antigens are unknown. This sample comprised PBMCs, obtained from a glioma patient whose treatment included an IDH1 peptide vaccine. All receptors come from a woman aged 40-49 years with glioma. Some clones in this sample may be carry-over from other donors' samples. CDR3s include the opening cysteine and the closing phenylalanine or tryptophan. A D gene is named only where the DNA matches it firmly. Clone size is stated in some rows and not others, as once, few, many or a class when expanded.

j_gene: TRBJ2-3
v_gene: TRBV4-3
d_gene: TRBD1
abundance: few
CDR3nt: TGCGCCAGCAGCCTGGGACAGGGGTGGACAGATACGCAGTATTTT
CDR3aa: CASSLGQGWTDTQYF

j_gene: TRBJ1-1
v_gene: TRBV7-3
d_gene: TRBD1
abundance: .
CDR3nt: TGTGCCAGCAGCCAATCGACAGGGGTGAACACTGAAGCTTTCTTT
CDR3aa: CASSQSTGVNTEAFF

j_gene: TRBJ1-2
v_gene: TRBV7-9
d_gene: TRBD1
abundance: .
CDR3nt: TGTGCCAGCAGCCTAAGCCCACAGGGGGGGCTGGGTGGCTACACCTTC
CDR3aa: CASSLSPQGGLGGYTF

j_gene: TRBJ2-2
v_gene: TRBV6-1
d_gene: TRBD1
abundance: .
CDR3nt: TGTGCCAGCATGAACTGGCAGGGGGCCTCCGGGGAGCTGTTTTTT
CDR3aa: CASMNWQGASGELFF

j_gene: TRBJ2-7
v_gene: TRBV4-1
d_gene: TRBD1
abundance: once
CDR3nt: TGCGCCAGCAGCCACCCGGGACAGGGGTCCGACGAGCAGTACTTC
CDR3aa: CASSHPGQGSDEQYF

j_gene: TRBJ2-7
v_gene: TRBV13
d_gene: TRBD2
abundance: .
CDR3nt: TGTGCCAGCAGTAGCGGGAGTCTCTACGAGCAGTACTTC
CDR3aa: CASSSGSLYEQYF

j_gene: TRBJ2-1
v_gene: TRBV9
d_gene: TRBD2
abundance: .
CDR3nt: TGTGCCAGCAGCGCCCGAGCGGGAGGGCCTCAGGTTGAGCAGTTCTTC
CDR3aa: CASSARAGGPQVEQFF

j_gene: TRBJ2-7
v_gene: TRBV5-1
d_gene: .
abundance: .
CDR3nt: TGCGCCAGCAGCTTGAAGAGTTTGGGAGGGGGCTCAGGGGAGCAGTACTTC
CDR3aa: CASSLKSLGGGSGEQYF

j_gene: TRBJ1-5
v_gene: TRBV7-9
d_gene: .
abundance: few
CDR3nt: TGTGCCAGCAGCTTAGAAGGATATCAGCCCCAGCATTTT
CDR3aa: CASSLEGYQPQHF

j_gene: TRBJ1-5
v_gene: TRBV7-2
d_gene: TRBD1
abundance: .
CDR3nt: TGTGCCAGCAGCTTAAGGGGGCAGTCCAATCAGCCCCAGCATTTT
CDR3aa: CASSLRGQSNQPQHF

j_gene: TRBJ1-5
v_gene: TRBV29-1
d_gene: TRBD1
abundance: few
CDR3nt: TGCAGCGTTGAGGGACAGCCGGGTCAGCCCCAGCATTTT
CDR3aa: CSVEGQPGQPQHF

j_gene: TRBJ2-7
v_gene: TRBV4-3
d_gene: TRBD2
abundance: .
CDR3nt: TGCGCCAGCAGCCCCTCTAGCGGTTCCTACGAGCAGTACTTC
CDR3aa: CASSPSSGSYEQYF

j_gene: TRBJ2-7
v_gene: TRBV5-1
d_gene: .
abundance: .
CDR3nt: TGCGCCAGCAGCTTGTCATCAGGAAGACCTTACTCCTACGAGCAGTACTTC
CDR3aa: CASSLSSGRPYSYEQYF

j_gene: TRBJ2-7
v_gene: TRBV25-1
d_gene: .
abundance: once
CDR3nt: TGTGCCAGCAGTGGGGTTAGGGAAGTAACCTACGAGCAGTACTTC
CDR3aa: CASSGVREVTYEQYF

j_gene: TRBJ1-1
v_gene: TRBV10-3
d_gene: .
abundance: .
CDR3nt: TGTGCCATCACGCGCCAGGGAACGGTCGCTGAAGCTTTCTTT
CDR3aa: CAITRQGTVAEAFF

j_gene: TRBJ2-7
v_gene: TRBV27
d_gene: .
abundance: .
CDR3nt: TGTGCCAGCAGTTTATCTACTTCGGCAGGGTTCTTCTACGAGCAGTACTTC
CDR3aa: CASSLSTSAGFFYEQYF

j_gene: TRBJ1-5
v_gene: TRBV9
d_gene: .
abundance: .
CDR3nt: TGTGCCAGCAGTGAATCGGGGGGGAGCAATCAGCCCCAGCATTTT
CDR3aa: CASSESGGSNQPQHF

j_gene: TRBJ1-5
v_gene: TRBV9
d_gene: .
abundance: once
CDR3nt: TGTGCCAGCAGCGTGGGCGCGGGGGTAAATCAGCCCCAGCATTTT
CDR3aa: CASSVGAGVNQPQHF

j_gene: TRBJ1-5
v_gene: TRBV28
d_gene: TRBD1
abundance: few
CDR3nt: TGTGCCAGTTACAGGGGGAATCAGCCCCAGCATTTT
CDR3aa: CASYRGNQPQHF

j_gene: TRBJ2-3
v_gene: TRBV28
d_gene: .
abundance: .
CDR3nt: TGTGCCAGCAGCTCAGGGGGAGGGGGGGAAGATACGCAGTATTTT
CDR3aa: CASSSGGGGEDTQYF

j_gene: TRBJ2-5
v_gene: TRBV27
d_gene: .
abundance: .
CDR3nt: TGTGCCAGCAGCCGAAAAAGAAGGGAAGAGACCCAGTACTTC
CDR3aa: CASSRKRREETQYF

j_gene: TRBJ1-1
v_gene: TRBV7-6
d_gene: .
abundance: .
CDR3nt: TGTGCCAGCAGCGTCCAGGGCCCCAGCGAAGCTTTCTTT
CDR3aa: CASSVQGPSEAFF

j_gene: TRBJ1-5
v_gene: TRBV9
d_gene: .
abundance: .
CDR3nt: TGTGCCAGCAGCGTAGACTTGGGTTCCAATCAGCCCCAGCATTTT
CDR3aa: CASSVDLGSNQPQHF

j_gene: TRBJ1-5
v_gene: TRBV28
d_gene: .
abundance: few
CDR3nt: TGTGCCAGCAGCATGGGAGGGGAAGACCAGCCCCAGCATTTT
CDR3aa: CASSMGGEDQPQHF

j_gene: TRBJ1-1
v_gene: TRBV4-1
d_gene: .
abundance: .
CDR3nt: TGCGCCAGCAGCCAAGATGTTACAGGGCCGTTCGAGAGCACTGAAGCTTTCTTT
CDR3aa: CASSQDVTGPFESTEAFF

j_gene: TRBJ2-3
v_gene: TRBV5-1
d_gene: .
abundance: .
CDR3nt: TGCGCCAGCAGCTTGGAACGAGATACGCAGTATTTT
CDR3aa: CASSLERDTQYF

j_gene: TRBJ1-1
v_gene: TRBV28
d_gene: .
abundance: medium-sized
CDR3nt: TGTGCCAGCAGTATACAAAGGGTGGGGACTGAAGCTTTCTTT
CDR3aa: CASSIQRVGTEAFF

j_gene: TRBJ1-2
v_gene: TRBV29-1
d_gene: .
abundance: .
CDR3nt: TGCAGCAGACGTCGGGCGGTCTATGGCTACACCTTC
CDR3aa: CSRRRAVYGYTF

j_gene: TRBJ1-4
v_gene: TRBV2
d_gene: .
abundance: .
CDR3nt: TGTGCCAGCAGTGCAACTAATGAAAAACTGTTTTTT
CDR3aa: CASSATNEKLFF